This is a list of T cell receptor beta chains from one sample in a study of shared clonotypes between healthy human individuals. Repertoires were generated with immunoSEQ multiplex PCR, while TCRdb's copy carries only in-frame clones and drops some. Among millions of clones listed, 85% to 95% were seen once. Sequenced material: naive CD4+ T cells sorted from blood. These receptors all come from a young man in good health. Both conserved end residues are part of each CDR3. Fields, in order: D gene, J gene, clone size, V gene, CDR3 DNA, CDR3 protein. The D gene is left open where the match is weak. Clone size is not always given. Where it is, it says once, few, many or a class for expanded clones.

D gene: TRBD2; J gene: TRBJ2-2; clone size: -; V gene: TRBV9; CDR3 DNA: TGTGCCAGCAGGGGAGGGATGAACACCGGGGAGCTGTTTTTT; CDR3 protein: CASRGGMNTGELFF
D gene: TRBD1; J gene: TRBJ2-2; clone size: -; V gene: TRBV29-1; CDR3 DNA: TGCAGCGTTGGGGACAGGGGGCTGAACACCGGGGAGCTGTTTTTT; CDR3 protein: CSVGDRGLNTGELFF
D gene: TRBD2; J gene: TRBJ2-7; clone size: -; V gene: TRBV15; CDR3 DNA: TGTGCCACCAGCAGGGAGGGACTAGTTTACGAGCAGTACTTC; CDR3 protein: CATSREGLVYEQYF
D gene: TRBD1; J gene: TRBJ1-1; clone size: once; V gene: TRBV9; CDR3 DNA: TGTGCCAGCAGCGCAGGGGGGACGAGCACTGAAGCTTTCTTT; CDR3 protein: CASSAGGTSTEAFF
D gene: -; J gene: TRBJ2-7; clone size: -; V gene: TRBV10-1; CDR3 DNA: TGCGCCAGCAGTGAGCGGGGCGAGCAGTACTTC; CDR3 protein: CASSERGEQYF
D gene: TRBD2; J gene: TRBJ2-1; clone size: -; V gene: TRBV29-1; CDR3 DNA: TGCAGCGTAGCTAGCGGGAGGTTCGATGAGCAGTTCTTC; CDR3 protein: CSVASGRFDEQFF
D gene: -; J gene: TRBJ2-5; clone size: -; V gene: TRBV4-1; CDR3 DNA: TGCGCCAGCAGCCAAGACGGGACGGGTCGGGAGACCCAGTACTTC; CDR3 protein: CASSQDGTGRETQYF
D gene: -; J gene: TRBJ1-3; clone size: -; V gene: TRBV6-5; CDR3 DNA: TGTGCCAGCAGGCCCAACTCTGGAAACACCATATATTTT; CDR3 protein: CASRPNSGNTIYF
D gene: TRBD1; J gene: TRBJ1-2; clone size: -; V gene: TRBV5-1; CDR3 DNA: TGCGCCAGCAGCCGCGACACAGGGGACTATGGCTACACCTTC; CDR3 protein: CASSRDTGDYGYTF
D gene: TRBD1; J gene: TRBJ2-1; clone size: -; V gene: TRBV7-9; CDR3 DNA: TGTGCCAGCAGCTTAAAGCTTCCGGGACAGGGTTGGAATGAGCAGTTCTTC; CDR3 protein: CASSLKLPGQGWNEQFF
D gene: -; J gene: TRBJ1-2; clone size: once; V gene: TRBV6-5; CDR3 DNA: TGTGCCAGCTTCCTACGCCAGGGTGGCTACACCTTC; CDR3 protein: CASFLRQGGYTF
D gene: -; J gene: TRBJ2-5; clone size: -; V gene: TRBV5-1; CDR3 DNA: TGCGCCAGCAGCTTGCTGGCAGAAGAGACCCAGTACTTC; CDR3 protein: CASSLLAEETQYF
D gene: -; J gene: TRBJ2-3; clone size: -; V gene: TRBV25-1; CDR3 DNA: TGTGCCAGCAGGACTAGCACAGATACGCAGTATTTT; CDR3 protein: CASRTSTDTQYF
D gene: TRBD2; J gene: TRBJ2-7; clone size: -; V gene: TRBV29-1; CDR3 DNA: TGCAGCGCCTTCCCCGTACTAGCGGTCCCCCGCGGCCGCTACGAGCAGTACTTC; CDR3 protein: CSAFPVLAVPRGRYEQYF
D gene: -; J gene: TRBJ2-1; clone size: -; V gene: TRBV15; CDR3 DNA: TGTGCCACCAGACCAGGGGAAAGCTCCTACAATGAGCAGTTCTTC; CDR3 protein: CATRPGESSYNEQFF
D gene: -; J gene: TRBJ2-7; clone size: -; V gene: TRBV4-1; CDR3 DNA: TGCGCCAGCAGCCAATACATGCCCCCTGCAGCCTACGAGCAGTACTTC; CDR3 protein: CASSQYMPPAAYEQYF